Listed here is a single T cell receptor beta chain. What it recognizes is unknown. The data were obtained in a study of cytomegalovirus exposure and HLA in healthy donors. General observations from the study: Most sequenced TCRs were rare (though some public TCRs occurred in many donors). The authors enumerated over 150 TCR beta chains as linked to cytomegalovirus.

Sequenced by immunoSEQ multiplex PCR; TCRdb stores in-frame clones only, minus some. There are 100,000 to 150,000 clones in the sample; approximately 95% occur only once, and 1.7% lies in the top ten. The source material was PBMCs. This clonotype originated in a man aged 18 to 30 in good health and CMV-seronegative.

This chain's CDR3 is CASSNGQGATTQYF. The CDR3 region has the DNA TGCGCCAGCAGCAACGGACAGGGGGCGACGACCCAGTACTTC. The chain links TRBV5-1 to TRBJ2-5; 11 bases agree with TRBD1. Per the germline V gene, CDR1 is SGHRS and CDR2 is YFSETQ. The V gene end was trimmed by 4 bases and the J gene end by 7 bases; junction bases not matched to a gene: 6. This CDR3 comprises 14 residues.